This TCR beta chain was sequenced for a study of PD-1 blockade in classical Hodgkin lymphoma (dated by TCRdb to between 2020 and 2021). As for the study more broadly: Nivolumab dosing was 3 mg/kg intravenously every 2 weeks, continuing until either disease progression or unacceptable toxicity. To define a peripheral blood immune signature of response to PD-1 blockade in classical Hodgkin lymphoma, the study combined TCR beta sequencing with CyTOF.

From a lookup of the germline V gene (reference sequence), CDR1 and CDR2 are MNHEY and SMNVEV. The CDR3 runs 14 residues from the cysteine to the phenylalanine. The CDR3 DNA has 42 bases and is translated from base 1. V is reduced by 6 bases and J by 13 bases, leaving a spacing of 24 bases between them. On this clone itself: It has no known antigen specificity. No base qualities exist here, and no much larger clone lies one base off it.

Results and caveats for the whole study, not just this receptor: Baseline TCR diversity was reported to be lower in newly diagnosed patients than in healthy donors and to be lower still in relapsed/refractory patients. CD4+ but not CD8+ TCR diversity rose significantly by C4D1 (p=0.0027 vs p=0.16), most apparent in complete responders (p=0.02). Lower diversity was seen in patients whose nivolumab began less than 1 year after ASCT, and these patients were left out of later analyses so that immune reconstitution would not confound the results. Trial patients with a complete response had baseline diversity similar to that of newly diagnosed patients, while partial responders and progressors had significantly lower diversity. Only a single clinical trial cohort was studied, and what caused the repertoire differences, possibly disease activity or prior therapy, remained undefined.

Explained via the paper, the time point label denotes: cycle 1 day 1 (C1D1), immediately before nivolumab initiation. Relapse after autologous stem cell transplantation had occurred in all trial patients, and cohorts A, B and C were distinguished by prior brentuximab vedotin exposure. The trial cohort included fewer than 60 patients with relapsed/refractory classical Hodgkin lymphoma, and each patient had a best overall response of complete response, partial response or progressive disease. In the multi-cohort phase II CheckMate 205 trial, trial patients received single-agent nivolumab. An independent review committee assessed best overall response by applying the 2007 International Working Group response criteria. Trial PBMCs were collected immediately before nivolumab initiation (C1D1) and during therapy at cycle 2 day 1 and cycle 4 day 1. Peripheral blood was collected in 8 mL Vacutainer Cell Preparation Tubes, from which PBMCs were isolated by centrifugation and then cryopreserved.

The Qiagen DNeasy kit was used to extract genomic DNA both from unsorted PBMCs and from the negatively selected CD4+ and CD8+ fractions. TCR beta CDR3 regions were subjected to amplification by immunoSEQ multiplex PCR with primers that anneal to V and J segments. A synthetic immune receptor repertoire was used to minimize amplification bias, and remaining bias was computationally removed after sequencing. Regarding the original processing steps: Repertoire diversity was quantified as the Shannon entropy index using custom Python scripts. The unsorted, CD4+ and CD8+ repertoires were each analyzed separately, with the exception of combined analyses, where CD4+ and CD8+ sequences were merged in silico. Clonal expansion was defined as a frequency increase of at least 2-fold after treatment compared with C1D1, and clones undetected at baseline were assigned a pseudocount of 0.5. Singleton clones were defined as clones with 0 or 1 copy at C1D1, and non-singleton clones were defined as clones with 2 or more copies. Clones expanded in unsorted samples were labelled as CD4+, CD8+ or unknown by matching protein sequences in sorted samples from the same patient. Wilcoxon tests on paired samples were used to test changes in diversity from C1D1 to C4D1. In its TCRdb copy, this immuneACCESS table keeps in-frame sequences only and misses some clones. Where compared with another copy, unresolved V genes explain less than half of these, and the others have no known cause. That table gives V, J and clone size, and the DNA gave D and trimming. Present in this sample are roughly 16,000 clones, around 80% of which were seen just once. Around 4.6% of the sample is taken by the ten largest.

This clonotype originated in a human donor with classical Hodgkin lymphoma. The sample was peripheral blood mononuclear cells (PBMCs), taken at baseline. The chain is made from TRBV27 and TRBJ1-2; 5 matching bases give a weak D call of TRBD1. Here the CDR3 is given as CASSPIRRQLIPTF. The sequence in DNA is TGTGCCAGCAGCCCGATACGACGACAGTTAATCCCCACCTTC.